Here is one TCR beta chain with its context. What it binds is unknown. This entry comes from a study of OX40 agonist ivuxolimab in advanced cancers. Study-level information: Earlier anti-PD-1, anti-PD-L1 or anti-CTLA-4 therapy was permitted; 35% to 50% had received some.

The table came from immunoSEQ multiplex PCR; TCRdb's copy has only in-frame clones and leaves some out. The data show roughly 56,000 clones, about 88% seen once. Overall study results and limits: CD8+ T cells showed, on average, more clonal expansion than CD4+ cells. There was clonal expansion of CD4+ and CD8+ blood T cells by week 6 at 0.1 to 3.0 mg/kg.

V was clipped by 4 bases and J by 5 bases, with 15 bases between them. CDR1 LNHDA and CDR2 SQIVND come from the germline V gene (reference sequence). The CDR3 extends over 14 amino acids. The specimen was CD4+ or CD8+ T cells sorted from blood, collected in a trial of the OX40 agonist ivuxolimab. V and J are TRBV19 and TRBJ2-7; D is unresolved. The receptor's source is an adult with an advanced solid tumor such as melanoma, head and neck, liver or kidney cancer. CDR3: CASSKASSGNEQYF. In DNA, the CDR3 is TGTGCCAGTAGTAAGGCGTCATCTGGCAACGAGCAGTACTTC.